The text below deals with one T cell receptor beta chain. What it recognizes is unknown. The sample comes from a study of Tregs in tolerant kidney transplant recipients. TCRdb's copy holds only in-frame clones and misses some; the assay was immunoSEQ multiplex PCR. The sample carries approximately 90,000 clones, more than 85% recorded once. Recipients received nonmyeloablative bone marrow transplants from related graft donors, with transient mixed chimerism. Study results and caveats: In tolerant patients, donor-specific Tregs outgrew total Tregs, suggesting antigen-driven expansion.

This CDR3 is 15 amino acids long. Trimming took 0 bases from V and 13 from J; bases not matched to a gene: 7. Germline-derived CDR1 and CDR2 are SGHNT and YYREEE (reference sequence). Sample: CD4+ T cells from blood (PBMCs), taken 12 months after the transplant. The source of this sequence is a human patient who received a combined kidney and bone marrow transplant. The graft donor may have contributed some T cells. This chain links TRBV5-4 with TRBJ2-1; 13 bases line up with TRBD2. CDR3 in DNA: TGTGCCAGCAGCTTGGCCTGGACTAGCGGGAGTAGACAGTTCTTC. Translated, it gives CASSLAWTSGSRQFF.